This T cell receptor beta chain came from a study of cytomegalovirus exposure and HLA in healthy donors. About this clone itself: The antigen is not known.

Notes on the study in general: Several of the most significant clusters were apparently associated with common viral pathogens in a later analysis. As a later analysis revealed, most CMV-associated TCR beta chains appeared HLA-restricted.

This PCR relied on a set of 60 Vbeta primers and 13 Jbeta primers. Measured with immunoSEQ multiplex PCR; TCRdb has only the in-frame clones, and not every one. The table has approximately 73,000 clones, 75% seen once. The source of this sequence is a man between 70 and 80 years old in good health and CMV-seronegative. Input material: PBMCs.

The CDR3 region has the DNA TGTGCCTGGAGTGTAGGGTCTCGGGGAAACATTCAGTACTTC. Translating gives CAWSVGSRGNIQYF. The chain combines TRBV30 with TRBJ2-4, with a weak D call TRBD2 (5 bases). With 0 bases removed from V and 6 bases from J, the gap between germline ends came to 12 bases. This CDR3 has 14 amino acids. From germline, CDR1 is GTSNPN and CDR2 SVGIG (reference sequence).